These 8 T cell receptor beta chains came from one sample sequenced in a study of blood T cell repertoires in COVID-19. Measured with immunoSEQ multiplex PCR; TCRdb has only the in-frame clones, and not every one. Here the sample spans about 210,000 clones, 84% being singletons. Material: peripheral blood. The receptors shown here come from a man aged 45-65 years with active or convalescent COVID-19.

The J gene is TRBJ2-1, the V gene TRBV5-4, with D tentatively TRBD2 (6 bases). V was pared by 4 bases and J by 5 bases, with 16 bases between. Germline V gene data show CDR1 as SGHNT and CDR2 as YYREEE (reference sequence). This CDR3 spans 15 amino acids. The CDR3 loop reads CASSGSGQSHNEQFF. CDR3 nucleotides: TGTGCCAGCAGCGGGAGCGGGCAGTCCCACAATGAGCAGTTCTTC.

The chain couples TRBV7-3 to TRBJ2-2, with D maybe TRBD1 (6 bases). This CDR3 is built from 17 residues. Germline CDR1 reads SGHTA; CDR2 reads FQGTGA. The V end was cut by 5 bases, the J end by 4 bases, with 20 bases between. CDR3 nucleotide sequence: TGTGCCAGCAGCCGGGGTCGTGGTGAGGGGGTCACCGGGGAGCTGTTTTTT. Amino acid sequence: CASSRGRGEGVTGELFF.

The J gene is TRBJ1-4, the V gene TRBV7-2; 7 bases are a match to TRBD1. CDR1 SGHTA and CDR2 FQGNSA come from the germline V gene. CDR3 length: 17 amino acids. Trimming at V came to 5 bases and at J to 6 bases, leaving 15 bases not matched to a gene. The CDR3 sequence is CASSRNPGVTGDEKLFF. CDR3 DNA sequence: TGTGCCAGCAGCCGTAATCCAGGGGTTACAGGGGATGAAAAACTGTTTTTT.

The count of this clone is one. The CDR3 protein is CASSYDSVLGETQYF. The DNA for the CDR3 is TGTGCCAGCAGTTACGACAGTGTTTTGGGGGAGACCCAGTACTTC. The chain combines TRBV6-6 with TRBJ2-5; D may be TRBD1 (5 bases). The germline gives CDR1 MNHNY, CDR2 SVGAGI (reference sequence). The germline V and J ends were trimmed by 2 bases and 5 bases, with 15 bases remaining between them. The CDR3 has 15 residues.

This chain uses TRBV28 with TRBJ2-7, with 8 bases lining up with TRBD1. The CDR3 sequence is 16 residues long. The V segment lost 6 bases and the J segment 0 bases; nucleotides outside the gene matches: 10. Germline V CDR1 and CDR2: MDHEN, SYDVKM. The CDR3 nucleotides read TGTGCCAGCAGACGAACCGGGACAGGAGCCTCCTACGAGCAGTACTTC. Amino acids: CASRRTGTGASYEQYF.

This rearrangement joins TRBV6-5 to TRBJ1-2; possibly TRBD1 for D (6 bases). V shed 5 bases and J shed 9 bases, with 16 bases lying between them. Looked up from germline, CDR1 is MNHEY and CDR2 is SVGAGI. The CDR3 length is 13 residues. The CDR3 sequence is CASSHHPTGSYTF. In DNA form, the CDR3 reads TGTGCCAGCAGTCACCACCCGACAGGAAGCTACACCTTC.

This chain links TRBV5-8 with TRBJ2-3; maybe TRBD2 (6 bases). The CDR3 is 14 amino acids. V gave up 6 bases and J gave up 0 bases, with 11 bases separating them. Germline V gene data show CDR1 as SGHTS and CDR2 as YDEGEE. The DNA for the CDR3 is TGTGCCAGCACCAGGAGGGCAAGCACAGATACGCAGTATTTT. It translates to CASTRRASTDTQYF.

This clone was counted between two and nine times. The chain carries TRBV7-9 and TRBJ2-1; D is undetermined. The CDR3 extends over 12 amino acids. CDR1 is SEHNR and CDR2 is FQNEAQ in the germline V gene (reference sequence). V lost 4 bases to trimming and J lost 9 bases, with 10 bases between them. This CDR3 is CASSSLAGEQFF. CDR3 nucleotide sequence: TGTGCCAGCAGCTCATTAGCTGGTGAGCAGTTCTTC.